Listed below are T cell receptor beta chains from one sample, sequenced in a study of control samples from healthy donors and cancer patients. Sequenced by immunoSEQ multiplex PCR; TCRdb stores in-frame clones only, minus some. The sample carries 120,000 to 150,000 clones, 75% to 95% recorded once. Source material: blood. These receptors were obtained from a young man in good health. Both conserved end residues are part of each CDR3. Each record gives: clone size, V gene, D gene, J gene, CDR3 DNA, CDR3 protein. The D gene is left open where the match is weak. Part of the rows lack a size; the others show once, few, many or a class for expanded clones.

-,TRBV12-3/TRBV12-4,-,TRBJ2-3,TGTGCCAGCAGTTTGGGGGGGCTGGATACGCAGTATTTT,CASSLGGLDTQYF
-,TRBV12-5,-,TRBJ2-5,TGTGCTAGTGCCCCCCCCGTGGGTCGGGGCCAGTACTTC,CASAPPVGRGQYF
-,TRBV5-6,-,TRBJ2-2,TGTGCCAGCAGCCAGGCGGACGGCGGGGAGCTGTTTTTT,CASSQADGGELFF
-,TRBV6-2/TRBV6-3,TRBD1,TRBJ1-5,TGTGCCAGCAGTTACGGCTTGGACAGGGGCAATCAGCCCCAGCATTTT,CASSYGLDRGNQPQHF
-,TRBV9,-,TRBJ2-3,TGTGCCAGCAGCATACCGGGGGGCCACACAGATACGCAGTATTTT,CASSIPGGHTDTQYF
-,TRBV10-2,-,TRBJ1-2,TGCGCCAGCAGTGATGGCAGATATGGCTACACCTTC,CASSDGRYGYTF
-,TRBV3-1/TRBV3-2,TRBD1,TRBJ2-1,TGTGCCAGCAGCCAAGATCGGACAGGGAGCTCCTACAATGAGCAGTTCTTC,CASSQDRTGSSYNEQFF
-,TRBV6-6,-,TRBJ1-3,TGTGCCAGCAGTTACATGGCAGGAGGAAAGAACACCATATATTTT,CASSYMAGGKNTIYF
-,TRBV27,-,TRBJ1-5,TGTGCCAGCAGTGAGAGAGGCAATCAGCCCCAGCATTTT,CASSERGNQPQHF
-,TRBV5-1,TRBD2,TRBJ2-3,TGCGCCAGCAGCTTGCTAGCGGGGGTAACAGATACGCAGTATTTT,CASSLLAGVTDTQYF
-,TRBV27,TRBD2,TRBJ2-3,TGTGCCAGCAGTCTCTACCGGGGAAGTGGTTCTAGCGGGGGCCTCACAGATACGCAGTATTTT,CASSLYRGSGSSGGLTDTQYF
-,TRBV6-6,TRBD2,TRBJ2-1,TGTGCCAGCAAACTAGCGACCTACAATGAGCAGTTCTTC,CASKLATYNEQFF
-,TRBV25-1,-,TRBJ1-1,TGTGCCAGCAGTGTCGGGTTTTCTACACGAAACACTGAAGCTTTCTTT,CASSVGFSTRNTEAFF
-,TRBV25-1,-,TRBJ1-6,TGTGCCAGCAGTGTCGACGGACTGAGCTCCTATAATTCACCCCTCCACTTT,CASSVDGLSSYNSPLHF
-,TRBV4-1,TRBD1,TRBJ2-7,TGCGCCAGCAGCCAAGATCTTTTAGGGGGCGTTTCGTACGAGCAGTACTTC,CASSQDLLGGVSYEQYF
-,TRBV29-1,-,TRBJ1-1,TGCAGCGTAGAACAGGGAATGAACACTGAAGCTTTCTTT,CSVEQGMNTEAFF
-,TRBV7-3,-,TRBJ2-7,TGTGCCAGCAGCGTCAATCCGGGACAAGACTACGAGCAGTACTTC,CASSVNPGQDYEQYF
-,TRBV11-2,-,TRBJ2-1,TGTGCCAGCAGTCGTAGCGGACCCCCTAATGAGCAGTTCTTC,CASSRSGPPNEQFF
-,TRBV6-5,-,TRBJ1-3,TGTGCCAGCAGTTCCAATGGGGCTGGAAACACCATATATTTT,CASSSNGAGNTIYF
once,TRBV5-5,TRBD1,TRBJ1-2,TGTGCCAGCAGCCGAGAAATGCAGGGGGTGGGTGGCTACACCTTC,CASSREMQGVGGYTF
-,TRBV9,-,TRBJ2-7,TGTGCCAGCAGCGTAGTACCCGCCGACCCCTACGAGCAGTACTTC,CASSVVPADPYEQYF
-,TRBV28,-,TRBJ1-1,TGTGCCAGCAGTTTATTACCAGGTGAAGCTTTCTTT,CASSLLPGEAFF
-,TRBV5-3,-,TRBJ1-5,TGTGCCAGAAGCCCCCCTAGGCGGAAGAACAATCAGCCCCAGCATTTT,CARSPPRRKNNQPQHF
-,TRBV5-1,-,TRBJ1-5,TGCGCCAGCAGCTTGGAGGGGGGCAATCAGCCCCAGCATTTT,CASSLEGGNQPQHF
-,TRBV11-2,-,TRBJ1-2,TGTGCCAGCAGCTACAAACAGGGTGGCTACACCTTC,CASSYKQGGYTF
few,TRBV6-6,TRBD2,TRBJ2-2,TGTGCCAGCAGCTTAAGTAGCGGGGTGAGCGGGGAGCTGTTTTTT,CASSLSSGVSGELFF